This T cell receptor (beta chain) was documented in a study of shared clonotypes between healthy human individuals. Overall study context: Donors consisted of a couple of women and three men between 18 and 49.

Germline CDR1 is LNHNV and CDR2 is YYDKDF (reference sequence). This CDR3 has 15 residues. With 5 bases clipped from V and 3 bases from J, the junction kept 7 bases outside the gene matches. Notes on this clone: The antigen is unknown.

Profiling relied on immunoSEQ multiplex PCR, and the TCRdb table lists in-frame clones only, not all of them. The sample holds roughly 640,000 clones, 97% seen once. Regarding the study as a whole: It was the non-shared clonotypes that had lower generation probabilities than clonotypes shared by all four donors.

This TCR was sampled from a woman aged 25 to 39 in good health. The chain couples TRBV15 to TRBJ2-7; 10 nucleotides align to TRBD1. The material sequenced was naive CD4+ T cells sorted from blood. Documented subset: CD45RA+ positively selected. DNA of the CDR3: TGTGCCACCAGCCCAGACGGGACAGGGGACTACGAGCAGTACTTC. Translated: CATSPDGTGDYEQYF.